The 3 T cell receptor beta chains given below trace back to one sample, sequenced in a study of cytomegalovirus exposure and HLA in healthy donors. The PCR contained 60 Vbeta and 13 Jbeta primers. Some clones are missing from TCRdb's copy, which holds only in-frame ones; the method was immunoSEQ multiplex PCR. The sample has over 150,000 clones; 80% are singletons. The sequenced sample consisted of PBMCs. These receptors all stem from a young man in good health and CMV-seropositive.

The chain carries TRBV7-8 and TRBJ2-2; no clear D gene. V lost 2 bases, J lost 0 bases, and 13 bases lay in between. The CDR3 is 17 residues long. CDR1 is SGHVS, CDR2 FQNEAQ, per germline. The DNA for the CDR3 is TGTGCCAGCAGCTTAAATCGCCTGGGCCCGAACACCGGGGAGCTGTTTTTT. Protein: CASSLNRLGPNTGELFF.

The CDR3 sequence: CASSRGQASPLNTEAFF. CDR3 nucleotides: TGTGCCAGCAGTCGCGGACAGGCCTCACCGCTGAACACTGAAGCTTTCTTT. The chain joins TRBV27 to TRBJ1-1, with TRBD1 matching over 7 bases. Germline-derived CDR1 and CDR2 are MNHEY and SMNVEV (reference sequence). CDR3 size: 17 residues. J gave up 0 bases and V 5 bases, and 12 bases lay outside the gene matches.

CDR3 bases: TGCGCCAGCAGCCAAGATCTCGACTGGGACTACGACCCCCTAGAGCAGTACTTC. Translated, it gives CASSQDLDWDYDPLEQYF. The rearrangement uses TRBV4-3 and TRBJ2-5, with TRBD2 matching over 7 bases. Germline V CDR1 and CDR2: LGHNA, YSLEER. There are 18 residues in the CDR3. J was trimmed by 11 bases and V by 0 bases; bases with no gene match: 21.